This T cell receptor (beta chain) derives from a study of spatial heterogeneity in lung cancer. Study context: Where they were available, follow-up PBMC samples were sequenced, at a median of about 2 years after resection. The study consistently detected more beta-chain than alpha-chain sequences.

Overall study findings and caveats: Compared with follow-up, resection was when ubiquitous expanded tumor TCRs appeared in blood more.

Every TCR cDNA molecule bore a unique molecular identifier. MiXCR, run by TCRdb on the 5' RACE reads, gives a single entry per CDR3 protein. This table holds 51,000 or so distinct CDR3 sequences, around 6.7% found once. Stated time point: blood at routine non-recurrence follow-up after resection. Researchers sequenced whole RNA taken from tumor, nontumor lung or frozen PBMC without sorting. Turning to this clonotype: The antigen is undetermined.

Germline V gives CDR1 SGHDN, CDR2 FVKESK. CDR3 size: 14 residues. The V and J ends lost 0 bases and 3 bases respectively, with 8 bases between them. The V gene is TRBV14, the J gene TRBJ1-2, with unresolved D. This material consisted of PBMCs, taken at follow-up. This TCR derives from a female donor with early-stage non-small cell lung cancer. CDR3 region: CASSQEGPYYGYTF. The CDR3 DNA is TGTGCCAGCAGCCAAGAGGGCCCATACTATGGCTACACCTTC. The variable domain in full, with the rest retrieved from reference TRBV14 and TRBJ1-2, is EAGVTQFPSHSVIEKGQTVTLRCDPISGHDNLYWYRRVMGKEIKFLLHFVKESKQDESGMPNNRFLAERTGGTYSTLKVQPAELEDSGVYFCASSQEGPYYGYTFGSGTRLTVV.